The clone carrying this T cell receptor beta chain was detected many times. The antigen is not known. This specimen belongs to a study of regulatory T cells in long-lasting Graves disease. Overall study results and limits: Newly diagnosed Graves' patients had higher TCR diversity than persistent ones. TRBV28, TRBJ1-2 and TRBJ2-5 emerged as the favored segments in persistent disease.

Time point given: newly diagnosed GD, antithyroid drugs for less than 3 months. PBMCs were the source of the RNA used for TCR sequencing. It was American Thyroid Association guidelines that determined Graves' disease diagnosis. The CDR3 spans 14 residues. In germline, CDR1 is MNHEY, CDR2 SVGEGT. V lost 7 bases and J lost 2; bases outside the gene matches: 7. Libraries of TCR beta came from iRepertoire HTBI primers plus Arm-PCR of CDR3 regions. From the multiplex PCR reads, TCRdb called clonotypes with MiXCR, one entry per CDR3 protein. This table has around 250,000 distinct CDR3 sequences, around 19% appearing once. The sample was also linked to a second study, of T cells in Graves' hyperthyroidism and ophthalmopathy.

The rearrangement uses TRBV6-2 or TRBV6-3 and TRBJ1-2; 7 bases line up with TRBD1. The source is a woman in her twenties or thirties with Graves disease. This specimen consisted of peripheral blood mononuclear cells (PBMCs), obtained at new diagnosis, from a patient treated with antithyroid drugs. CDR3: CASMRQGGNYGYTF. The CDR3 DNA sequence: TGTGCCAGCATGAGACAGGGAGGGAACTATGGCTACACCTTC.